This entry lists 26 T cell receptor beta chains sequenced from one sample in a study of CD8 T cells in ankylosing spondylitis. Notes on the study in general: A motif of fewer than ten highly homologous TCR beta variants was seen as apparently characteristic of ankylosing spondylitis blood.

TCRdb re-derived calls from the 5' RACE reads in MiXCR, one entry per CDR3 protein. The sample includes more than 300,000 distinct CDR3 sequences, roughly 8% of them seen just once. Their cognate antigens are unknown. What was sequenced was blood, either unsorted or a sorted T cell fraction (not recorded which). These receptors were taken from a male donor with ankylosing spondylitis.

The CDR3 coding sequence is TGTGCCAGCAGTTTAGGGGACGGCCCCGGGGAGCTGTTTTTT. Its translation: CASSLGDGPGELFF. The chain has TRBV12-3 or TRBV12-4 and TRBJ2-2; D possibly uses TRBD1 or TRBD2 (5 bases each). Trimming stripped 1 base from V and 6 bases from J, with 9 bases between. The CDR3 extends over 14 amino acids.

The table lists this clonotype with a few counts. The chain is built from TRBV27 and TRBJ2-5, with TRBD2 identical over 7 bases. CDR3 size: 15 residues. Unmatched junction bases numbered 8, after V lost 5 bases and J lost 2 bases. Per the germline V gene, CDR1 is MNHEY and CDR2 is SMNVEV (reference sequence). The CDR3 spells CASSRAGVGQETQYF. The DNA of the CDR3 is TGTGCCAGCAGTAGGGCGGGAGTGGGGCAAGAGACCCAGTACTTC.

This clonotype occurred many times. V is TRBV27 and J is TRBJ2-1, with a weak D call TRBD1 (6 bases). V was trimmed by 6 bases and J by 8 bases, leaving 11 bases between them. This CDR3 spans 12 amino acids. The germline CDR1 and CDR2 sequences are MNHEY and SMNVEV (reference sequence). CDR3 DNA: TGTGCCAGCAGCCTAGGGGGACATGAGCAGTTCTTC. It is translated as CASSLGGHEQFF.

This clonotype has at least ten counts. The V call is TRBV29-1, the J call TRBJ2-5; a possible D gene is TRBD1 (6 bases). Trimming pared 4 bases from V and 5 bases from J, leaving 20 bases between. The CDR3 loop spans 15 amino acids. The germline V gene encodes CDR1 SQVTM and CDR2 ANQGSEA. The CDR3: CSVGLIVKRGETQYF. The CDR3 DNA follows: TGCAGCGTTGGATTAATAGTAAAGAGGGGGGAGACCCAGTACTTC. The full variable domain, rest sourced from reference TRBV29-1 and TRBJ2-5, is SAVISQKPSRDICQRGTSLTIQCQVDSQVTMMFWYRQQPGQSLTLIATANQGSEATYESGFVIDKFPISRPNLTFSTLTVSNMSPEDSSIYLCSVGLIVKRGETQYFGPGTRLLVL.

The table lists this clonotype with a few counts. The CDR3 reads CASSLLEGSEKLFF. Written as DNA, the CDR3 is TGTGCCAGCAGCTTATTAGAAGGGTCGGAAAAACTGTTTTTT. The chain combines TRBV7-9 with TRBJ1-4; unclear D gene. Germline V lookup: CDR1 SEHNR, CDR2 FQNEAQ (reference sequence). V lost 2 bases and J 8 bases, leaving 12 bases between the germline ends. CDR3 length: 14 residues.

The rearrangement uses TRBV29-1 and TRBJ2-3; the D is unclear. Germline-derived CDR1 and CDR2 are SQVTM and ANQGSEA. The CDR3 length is 11 residues. Trimming took off 5 bases at V and 0 bases at J, with 3 bases between the two ends. This chain's CDR3 is CSVRSTDTQYF. The CDR3 DNA reads as TGCAGCGTTCGTAGCACAGATACGCAGTATTTT.

The chain uses TRBV5-5 and TRBJ2-7; a weak D match, TRBD2 (6 bases). Germline V gene data show CDR1 as SGHKS and CDR2 as YYEKEE (reference sequence). The CDR3 length is 15 residues. V was trimmed by 8 bases and J by 0 bases, leaving 18 bases between them. The CDR3 coding sequence is TGTGCCAGGAGCCCGGGACTCTCGAGCTCCTACGAGCAGTACTTC. This codes for CARSPGLSSSYEQYF. The full variable domain, in which reference TRBV5-5 and TRBJ2-7 provide the parts outside the CDR3, is DAGVTQSPTHLIKTRGQQVTLRCSPISGHKSVSWYQQVLGQGPQFIFQYYEKEERGRGNFPDRFSARQFPNYSSELNVNALLLGDSALYLCARSPGLSSSYEQYFGPGTRLTVT.

The CDR3 region is CASSQDWGPSGNTIYF. In DNA form, the CDR3 reads TGTGCCAGCAGCCAAGATTGGGGACCCTCTGGAAACACCATATATTTT. This chain links TRBV3-1 with TRBJ1-3; perhaps TRBD1 as D (5 bases). The V gene lost 0 bases and the J gene lost 0 bases, with 9 bases spanning the gap. Germline V gene data show CDR1 as LGHDT and CDR2 as YNNKEL (reference sequence). The CDR3 has 16 residues.

This clonotype was picked up a small number of times. The chain joins TRBV7-2 to TRBJ2-7; D might be TRBD1 (5 bases). This CDR3 contains 15 residues. V lost 1 base to trimming and J lost 4 bases, with 14 bases between them. Germline assignment: CDR1 SGHTA and CDR2 FQGNSA. The CDR3 region is CASSLEGRGIYEQYF. The CDR3 DNA sequence: TGTGCCAGCAGCTTAGAGGGTAGGGGTATATACGAGCAGTACTTC. The variable domain in full, completed from reference TRBV7-2 and TRBJ2-7, reads GAGVSQSPSNKVTEKGKDVELRCDPISGHTALYWYRQSLGQGLEFLIYFQGNSAPDKSGLPSDRFSAERTGGSVSTLTIQRTQQEDSAVYLCASSLEGRGIYEQYFGPGTRLTVT.

Only a few counts were recorded for this clonotype. The gene calls are TRBV2 and TRBJ1-3; tentatively, D is TRBD1 (6 bases). V lost 5 bases and J lost 4, with 15 bases in between. CDR3 length: 15 residues. Germline values: CDR1 SNHLY, CDR2 FYNNEI. CDR3 loop: CASSWTGGMGNTIYF. CDR3 sequence (DNA): TGTGCCAGCAGTTGGACGGGGGGCATGGGAAACACCATATATTTT.

This rearrangement joins TRBV3-1 to TRBJ2-7; the match to TRBD2 covers 11 bases. CDR3 length equals 13 residues. Germline loops: CDR1 LGHDT, CDR2 YNNKEL (reference sequence). The J segment lost 6 bases and the V segment lost 5 bases, leaving 3 bases of the junction unmatched. The CDR3 region has the DNA TGTGCCAGCAGCTACCTAGCGGGAGGCGAGCAGTACTTC. Encoded protein: CASSYLAGGEQYF.

This clonotype was seen a few times. This chain uses TRBV5-5 with TRBJ2-1; 10 nucleotides line up with TRBD1. Trimming at V came to 4 bases and at J to 6 bases, leaving 13 bases not matched to a gene. CDR3 length equals 17 residues. Germline values: CDR1 SGHKS, CDR2 YYEKEE (reference sequence). The DNA of the CDR3 is TGTGCCAGCAGCCCCAACGCCGGGACAGGGGCGGTCAATGAGCAGTTCTTC. It yields the protein CASSPNAGTGAVNEQFF.

This clonotype has just a few counts. The chain combines TRBV6-5 with TRBJ2-3; a weak D match, TRBD2 (5 bases). With 0 bases removed from V and 3 bases from J, the gap between germline ends came to 10 bases. Per the germline V gene, CDR1 is MNHEY and CDR2 is SVGAGI. The CDR3 length is 15 residues. The CDR3 sequence is CASSYSRESTDTQYF. For the CDR3, the DNA is TGTGCCAGCAGTTACTCGAGGGAGTCTACAGATACGCAGTATTTT.

This clonotype came up a few times. The J gene is TRBJ2-1, the V gene TRBV5-1, with no clear D. The germline V gene has CDR1 SGHRS and CDR2 YFSETQ. The ends were cut back, 2 bases at V and 5 bases at J, with 11 bases in the middle. This CDR3 comprises 14 residues. The CDR3 region has the DNA TGCGCCAGCAGCTTACTTAGGTTCGACAATGAGCAGTTCTTC. This encodes CASSLLRFDNEQFF. Drawing the rest from reference TRBV5-1 and TRBJ2-1, the complete variable domain is KAGVTQTPRYLIKTRGQQVTLSCSPISGHRSVSWYQQTPGQGLQFLFEYFSETQRNKGNFPGRFSGRQFSNSRSEMNVSTLELGDSALYLCASSLLRFDNEQFFGPGTRLTVL.

This rearrangement joins TRBV19 to TRBJ2-4, with TRBD1 identical over 9 bases. The CDR3 sequence is 16 residues long. Per germline, CDR1 LNHDA and CDR2 SQIVND (reference sequence). V dropped 5 bases and J dropped 2; count of bases not matched to a gene: 7. The CDR3 region is CASSGDRVRPKNIQYF. The CDR3 DNA reads as TGTGCCAGTAGTGGGGACAGGGTCAGACCCAAAAACATTCAGTACTTC.

This clonotype was detected a few times. V is TRBV28 and J is TRBJ2-5; 9 bases align to TRBD2. This CDR3 is built from 14 residues. V was clipped by 7 bases and J by 4 bases; unmatched bases: 7. Looked up from germline, CDR1 is MDHEN and CDR2 is SYDVKM. This CDR3 reads CASKRGLAGETQYF. The CDR3 DNA sequence: TGTGCCAGCAAGCGGGGACTAGCCGGAGAGACCCAGTACTTC.

V gene TRBV28 combines with J gene TRBJ1-5; unclear D gene. V lost 6 bases and J lost 2, with 14 bases in between. Per the germline V gene, CDR1 is MDHEN and CDR2 is SYDVKM. The CDR3 runs to 15 residues. The CDR3 coding sequence is TGTGCCAGCAGCCCAGGAAGGGTCGGCAATCAGCCCCAGCATTTT. Translated, it gives CASSPGRVGNQPQHF.

In its sample, this clonotype was seen many times. This chain joins TRBV3-1 and TRBJ2-1; 8 bases align to TRBD2. The CDR3 is made up of 16 amino acids. The germline gives CDR1 LGHDT, CDR2 YNNKEL (reference sequence). Germline trimming cut 0 bases from V and 8 bases from J; bases unmatched to any gene: 9. CDR3 bases: TGTGCCAGCAGCCAAGATGGGGGACTAGGATTGTATGAGCAGTTCTTC. Its protein is CASSQDGGLGLYEQFF.

V usage is TRBV18 and J usage is TRBJ1-1; D uncertain. Germline CDR1 KGHSH, CDR2 LQKENI. The CDR3 has 14 amino acids. V dropped 3 bases and J dropped 4 bases, with 12 bases sitting between them. CDR3 loop: CASSPRREGTEAFF. In DNA, the CDR3 is TGTGCCAGCTCACCCCGACGGGAGGGCACTGAAGCTTTCTTT.

This clonotype was picked up many times. The gene calls are TRBV5-5 and TRBJ1-2, with no clear D. The CDR3 length is 15 residues. V shed 0 bases and J shed 0 bases, with 9 bases lying between them. Looked up from germline, CDR1 is SGHKS and CDR2 is YYEKEE (reference sequence). The CDR3 sequence: CASSLDPGANYGYTF. The CDR3 nucleotides read TGTGCCAGCAGCTTGGATCCTGGAGCTAACTATGGCTACACCTTC.

This clonotype appeared a few times. The rearrangement uses TRBV27 and TRBJ2-7; D is perhaps TRBD1 or TRBD2 (5 bases each). The CDR3 has 14 residues. Germline V gene sequence: CDR1 MNHEY, CDR2 SMNVEV (reference sequence). The V end lost 1 base, the J end lost 0 bases, and 7 bases lay between the germline ends. This CDR3 reads CASSLWGTSYEQYF. CDR3 sequence (DNA): TGTGCCAGCAGTTTATGGGGGACCTCCTACGAGCAGTACTTC.

This clonotype has more than one count but fewer than ten. The chain is built from TRBV5-1 and TRBJ1-2, with no clear D. Germline V gene data show CDR1 as SGHRS and CDR2 as YFSETQ. Trimming removed 4 bases at V and 4 bases at J, with 14 bases between. The CDR3 covers 14 residues. The CDR3 sequence is CASSLPRAGYGYTF. The CDR3 DNA reads TGCGCCAGCAGCCTCCCCCGGGCGGGCTATGGCTACACCTTC.

This clonotype appeared many times. The chain is built from TRBV5-1 and TRBJ1-2; possible D gene TRBD1, 6 bases. V was cut by 0 bases and J by 8 bases, with 11 bases left in between. This CDR3 comprises 13 residues. CDR1 and CDR2 from the germline V gene are SGHRS and YFSETQ. For the CDR3, the DNA is TGCGCCAGCAGCTTGGTGGCAGGGGACGGCTACACCTTC. Its protein product is CASSLVAGDGYTF.

The chain has TRBV7-2 and TRBJ2-1; the match to TRBD2 covers 8 bases. The V gene end was trimmed by 2 bases and the J gene end by 8 bases; junction bases not matched to a gene: 5. This CDR3 is 14 amino acids long. Germline-derived CDR1 and CDR2 are SGHTA and FQGNSA. The CDR3 DNA reads TGTGCCAGCAGCTTAAAACTAGCGGCCGATGAGCAGTTCTTC. It is translated as CASSLKLAADEQFF.

The chain joins TRBV28 to TRBJ1-1; D ambiguous. V dropped 3 bases and J dropped 0 bases, with 17 bases sitting between them. Germline V CDR1 and CDR2: MDHEN, SYDVKM. This CDR3 spans 17 amino acids. The CDR3 loop is CASSFIVTGGMNTEAFF. Written as DNA, the CDR3 is TGTGCCAGCAGTTTTATAGTTACTGGAGGGATGAACACTGAAGCTTTCTTT.

This clonotype has just a few counts. The chain employs TRBV28 and TRBJ2-6, with D possibly matching TRBD2 (6 bases). CDR3 length: 15 residues. V lost 8 bases and J 4 bases, leaving 15 bases between the germline ends. Germline CDR1 is MDHEN and CDR2 is SYDVKM. CDR3 coding DNA: TGTGCCAGCGGACCCGGGGGAACCGGGGCCAACGTCCTGACTTTC. It encodes CASGPGGTGANVLTF.